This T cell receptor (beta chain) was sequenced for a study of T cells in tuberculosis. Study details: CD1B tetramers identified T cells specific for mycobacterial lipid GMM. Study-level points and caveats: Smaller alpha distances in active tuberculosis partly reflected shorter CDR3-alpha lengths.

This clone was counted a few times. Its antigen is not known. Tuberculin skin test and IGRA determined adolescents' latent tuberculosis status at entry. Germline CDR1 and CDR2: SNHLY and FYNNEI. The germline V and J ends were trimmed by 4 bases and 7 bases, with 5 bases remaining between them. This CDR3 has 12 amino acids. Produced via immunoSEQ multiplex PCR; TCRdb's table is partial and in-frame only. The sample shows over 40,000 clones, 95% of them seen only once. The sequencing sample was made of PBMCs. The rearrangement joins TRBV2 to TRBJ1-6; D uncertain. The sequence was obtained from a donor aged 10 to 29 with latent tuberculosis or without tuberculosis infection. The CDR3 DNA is TGTGCCAGCAGTGCCGGGAATTCACCCCTCCACTTT. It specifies CASSAGNSPLHF.